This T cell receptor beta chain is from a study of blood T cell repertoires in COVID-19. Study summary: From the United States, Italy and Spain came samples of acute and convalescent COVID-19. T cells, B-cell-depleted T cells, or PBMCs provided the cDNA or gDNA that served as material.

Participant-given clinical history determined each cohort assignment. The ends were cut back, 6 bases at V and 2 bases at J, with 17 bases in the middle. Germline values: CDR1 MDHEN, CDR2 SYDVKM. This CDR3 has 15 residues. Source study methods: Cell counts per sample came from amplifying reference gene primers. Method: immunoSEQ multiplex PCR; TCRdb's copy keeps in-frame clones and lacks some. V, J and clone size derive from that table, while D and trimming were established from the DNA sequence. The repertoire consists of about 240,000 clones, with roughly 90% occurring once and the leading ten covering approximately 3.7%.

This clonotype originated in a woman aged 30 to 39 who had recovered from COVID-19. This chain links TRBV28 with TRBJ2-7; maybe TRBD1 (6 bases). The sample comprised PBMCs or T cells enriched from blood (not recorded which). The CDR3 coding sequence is TGTGCCAGCAGCCTACAGGGTTCTGGGGCCTACGAGCAGTACTTC. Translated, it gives CASSLQGSGAYEQYF.